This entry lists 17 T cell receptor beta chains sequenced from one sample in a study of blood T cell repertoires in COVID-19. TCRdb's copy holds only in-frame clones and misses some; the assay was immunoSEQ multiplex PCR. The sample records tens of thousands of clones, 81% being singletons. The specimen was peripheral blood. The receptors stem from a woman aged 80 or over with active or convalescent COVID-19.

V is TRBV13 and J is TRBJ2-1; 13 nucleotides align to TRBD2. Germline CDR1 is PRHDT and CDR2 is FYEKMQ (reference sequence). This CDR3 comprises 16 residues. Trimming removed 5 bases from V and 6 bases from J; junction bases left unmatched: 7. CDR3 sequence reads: CASSTAGTSGVNEQFF. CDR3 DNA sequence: TGTGCCAGCAGCACCGCCGGGACTAGCGGGGTCAATGAGCAGTTCTTC.

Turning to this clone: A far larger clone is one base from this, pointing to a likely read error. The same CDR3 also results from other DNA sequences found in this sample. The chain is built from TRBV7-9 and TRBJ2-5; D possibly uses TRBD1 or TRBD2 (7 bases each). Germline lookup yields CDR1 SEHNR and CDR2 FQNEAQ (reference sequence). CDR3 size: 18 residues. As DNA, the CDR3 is TGTGCCTGCAGGGGGACTCGCGGGGGCCCCCGCCACGGAGAGACCCAGTACTTC. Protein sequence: CACRGTRGGPRHGETQYF.

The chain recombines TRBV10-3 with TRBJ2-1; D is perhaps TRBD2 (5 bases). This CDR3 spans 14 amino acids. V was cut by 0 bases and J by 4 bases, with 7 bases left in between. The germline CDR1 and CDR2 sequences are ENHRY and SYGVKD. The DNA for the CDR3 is TGTGCCATCAGTGAGTCTGGCGGGTACAATGAGCAGTTCTTC. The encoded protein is CAISESGGYNEQFF.

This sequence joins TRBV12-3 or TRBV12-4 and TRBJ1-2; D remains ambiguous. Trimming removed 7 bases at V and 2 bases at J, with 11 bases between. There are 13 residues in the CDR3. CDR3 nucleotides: TGTGCCAGCAACCGAGGGAGGAACTATGGCTACACCTTC. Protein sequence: CASNRGRNYGYTF.

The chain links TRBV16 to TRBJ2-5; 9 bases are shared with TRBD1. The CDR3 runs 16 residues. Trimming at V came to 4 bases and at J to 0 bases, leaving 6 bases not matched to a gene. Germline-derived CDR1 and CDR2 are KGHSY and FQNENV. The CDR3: CASSRPGQGYQETQYF. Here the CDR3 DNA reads TGTGCCAGCAGCCGACCGGGACAGGGCTACCAAGAGACCCAGTACTTC. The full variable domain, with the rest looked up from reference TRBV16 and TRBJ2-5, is GEEVAQTPKHLVRGEGQKAKLYCAPIKGHSYVFWYQQVLKNEFKFLISFQNENVFDETGMPKERFSAKCLPNSPCSLEIQATKLEDSAVYFCASSRPGQGYQETQYFGPGTRLLVL.

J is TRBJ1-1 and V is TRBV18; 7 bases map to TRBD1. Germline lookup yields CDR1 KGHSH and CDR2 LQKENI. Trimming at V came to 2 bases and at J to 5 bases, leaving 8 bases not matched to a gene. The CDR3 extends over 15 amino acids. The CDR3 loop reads CASSPITGALTEAFF. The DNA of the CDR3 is TGTGCCAGCTCACCAATCACAGGGGCATTGACTGAAGCTTTCTTT.

The CDR3 region has the DNA TGTGCCAGCAGCGTAGGGTATAGGGAGGAGACCCAGTACTTC. This gives the protein CASSVGYREETQYF. This chain uses TRBV9 with TRBJ2-5; weak D call: TRBD2 (5 bases). The germline CDR1 and CDR2 sequences are SGDLS and YYNGEE. Trimming removed 0 bases from V and 5 bases from J, with 11 bases in between. There are 14 residues in the CDR3.

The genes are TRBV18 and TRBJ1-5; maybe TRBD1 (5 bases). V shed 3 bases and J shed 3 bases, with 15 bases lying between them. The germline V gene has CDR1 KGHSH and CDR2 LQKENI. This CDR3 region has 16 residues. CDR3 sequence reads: CASSPRVTPYNQPQHF. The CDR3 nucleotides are TGTGCCAGCTCACCCAGGGTTACCCCGTACAATCAGCCCCAGCATTTT.

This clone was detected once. The DNA of the CDR3 is TGCGCCAGCATGGGAGCCTCCTCGGCCTATGGCTACACCTTC. This codes for CASMGASSAYGYTF. The rearrangement joins TRBV5-1 to TRBJ1-2; D uncertain. The CDR3 covers 14 residues. V lost 6 bases and J lost 4, with 16 bases in between. Germline V lookup: CDR1 SGHRS, CDR2 YFSETQ.

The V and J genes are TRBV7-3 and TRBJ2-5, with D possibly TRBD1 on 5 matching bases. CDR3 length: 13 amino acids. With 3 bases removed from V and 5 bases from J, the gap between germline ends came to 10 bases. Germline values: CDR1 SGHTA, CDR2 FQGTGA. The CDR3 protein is CASSFGARETQYF. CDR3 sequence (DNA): TGTGCCAGCAGCTTTGGGGCCCGGGAGACCCAGTACTTC. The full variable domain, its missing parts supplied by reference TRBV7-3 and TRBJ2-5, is GAGVSQTPSNKVTEKGKYVELRCDPISGHTALYWYRQSLGQGPEFLIYFQGTGAADDSGLPNDRFFAVRPEGSVSTLKIQRTERGDSAVYLCASSFGARETQYFGPGTRLLVL.

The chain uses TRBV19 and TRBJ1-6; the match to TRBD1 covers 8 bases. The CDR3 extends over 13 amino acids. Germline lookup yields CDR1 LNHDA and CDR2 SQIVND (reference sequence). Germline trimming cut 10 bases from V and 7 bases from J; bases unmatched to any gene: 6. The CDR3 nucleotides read TGTGCCACCGGGACAGGAGGAAATTCACCCCTCCACTTT. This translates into CATGTGGNSPLHF.

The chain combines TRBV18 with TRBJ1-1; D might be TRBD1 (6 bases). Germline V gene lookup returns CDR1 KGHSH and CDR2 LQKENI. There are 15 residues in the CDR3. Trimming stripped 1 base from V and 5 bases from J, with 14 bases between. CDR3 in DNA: TGTGCCAGCTCACCACGGGACATGGCGACTACTGAAGCTTTCTTT. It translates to CASSPRDMATTEAFF.

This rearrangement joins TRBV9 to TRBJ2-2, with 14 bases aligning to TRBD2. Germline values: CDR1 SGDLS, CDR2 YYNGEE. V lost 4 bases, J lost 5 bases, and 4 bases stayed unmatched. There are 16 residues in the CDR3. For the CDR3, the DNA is TGTGCCAGCAGCTCGGGACTAGCGGGGGTAACCGGGGAGCTGTTTTTT. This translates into CASSSGLAGVTGELFF.

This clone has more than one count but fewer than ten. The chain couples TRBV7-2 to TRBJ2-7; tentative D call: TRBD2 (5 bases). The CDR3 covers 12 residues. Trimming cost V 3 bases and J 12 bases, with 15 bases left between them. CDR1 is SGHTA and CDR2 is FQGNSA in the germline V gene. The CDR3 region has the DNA TGTGCCAGCAGCTTCCGGACGGGATTTGTGTACTTC. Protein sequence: CASSFRTGFVYF.

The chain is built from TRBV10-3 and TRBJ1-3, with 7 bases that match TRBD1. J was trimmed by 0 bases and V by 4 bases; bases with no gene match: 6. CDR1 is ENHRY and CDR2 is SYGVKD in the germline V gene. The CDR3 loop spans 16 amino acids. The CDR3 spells CAISVDRVLSGNTIYF. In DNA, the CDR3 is TGTGCCATCAGTGTAGACAGGGTGCTCTCTGGAAACACCATATATTTT.

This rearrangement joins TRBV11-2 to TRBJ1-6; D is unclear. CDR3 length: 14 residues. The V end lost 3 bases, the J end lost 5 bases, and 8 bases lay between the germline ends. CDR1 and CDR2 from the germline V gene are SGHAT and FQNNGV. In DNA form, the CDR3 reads TGTGCCAGCAGCTTGAGGCAGAATAATTCACCCCTCCACTTT. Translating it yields CASSLRQNNSPLHF.

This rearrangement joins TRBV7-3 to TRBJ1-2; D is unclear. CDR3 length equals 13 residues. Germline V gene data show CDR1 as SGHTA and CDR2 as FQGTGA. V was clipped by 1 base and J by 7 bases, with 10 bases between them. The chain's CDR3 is CASSLRAGGGYTF. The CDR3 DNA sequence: TGTGCCAGCAGCTTAAGGGCAGGAGGTGGCTACACCTTC. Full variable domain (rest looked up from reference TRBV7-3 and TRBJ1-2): GAGVSQTPSNKVTEKGKYVELRCDPISGHTALYWYRQSLGQGPEFLIYFQGTGAADDSGLPNDRFFAVRPEGSVSTLKIQRTERGDSAVYLCASSLRAGGGYTFGSGTRLTVV.